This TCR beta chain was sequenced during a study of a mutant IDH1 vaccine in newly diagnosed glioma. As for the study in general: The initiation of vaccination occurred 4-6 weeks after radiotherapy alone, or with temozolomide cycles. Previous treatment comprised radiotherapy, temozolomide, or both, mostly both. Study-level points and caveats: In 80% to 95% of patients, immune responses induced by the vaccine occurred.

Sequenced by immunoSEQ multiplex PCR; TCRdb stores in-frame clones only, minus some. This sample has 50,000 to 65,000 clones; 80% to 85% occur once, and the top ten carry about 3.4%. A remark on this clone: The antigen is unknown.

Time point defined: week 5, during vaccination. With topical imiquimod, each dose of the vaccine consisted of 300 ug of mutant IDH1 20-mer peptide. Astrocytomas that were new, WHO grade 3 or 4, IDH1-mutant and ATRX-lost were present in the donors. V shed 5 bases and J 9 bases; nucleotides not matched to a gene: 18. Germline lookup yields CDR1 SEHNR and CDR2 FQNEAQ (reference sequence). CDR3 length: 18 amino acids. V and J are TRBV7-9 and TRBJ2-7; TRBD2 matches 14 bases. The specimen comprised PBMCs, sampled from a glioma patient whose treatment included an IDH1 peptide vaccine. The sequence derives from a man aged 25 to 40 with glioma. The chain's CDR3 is CASSPSRTSGGLAGVQYF. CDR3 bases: TGTGCCAGCAGCCCCTCTAGGACTAGCGGGGGGCTAGCGGGCGTGCAGTACTTC. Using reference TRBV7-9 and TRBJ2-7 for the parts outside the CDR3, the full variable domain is DTGVSQNPRHKITKRGQNVTFRCDPISEHNRLYWYRQTLGQGPEFLTYFQNEAQLEKSRLLSDRFSAERPKGSFSTLEIQRTEQGDSAMYLCASSPSRTSGGLAGVQYFGPGTRLTVT.